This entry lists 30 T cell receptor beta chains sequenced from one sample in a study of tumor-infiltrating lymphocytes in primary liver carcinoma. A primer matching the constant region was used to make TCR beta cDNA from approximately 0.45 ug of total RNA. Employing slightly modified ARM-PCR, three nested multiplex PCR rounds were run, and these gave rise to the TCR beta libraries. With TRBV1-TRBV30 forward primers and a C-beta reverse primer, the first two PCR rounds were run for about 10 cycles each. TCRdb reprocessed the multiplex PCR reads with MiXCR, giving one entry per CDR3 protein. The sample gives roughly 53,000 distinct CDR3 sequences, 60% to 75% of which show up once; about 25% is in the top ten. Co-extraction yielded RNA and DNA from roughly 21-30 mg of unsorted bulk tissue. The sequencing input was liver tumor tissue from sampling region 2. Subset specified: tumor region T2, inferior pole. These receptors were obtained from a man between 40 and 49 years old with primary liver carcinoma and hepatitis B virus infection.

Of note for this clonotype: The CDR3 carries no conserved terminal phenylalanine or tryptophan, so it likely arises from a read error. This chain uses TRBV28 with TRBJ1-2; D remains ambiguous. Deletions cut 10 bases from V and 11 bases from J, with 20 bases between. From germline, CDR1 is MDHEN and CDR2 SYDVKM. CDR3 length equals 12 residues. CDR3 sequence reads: CAIPLDSGGYTY. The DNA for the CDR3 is TGTGCCATCCCCCTAGATTCAGGTGGTTACACCTAC.

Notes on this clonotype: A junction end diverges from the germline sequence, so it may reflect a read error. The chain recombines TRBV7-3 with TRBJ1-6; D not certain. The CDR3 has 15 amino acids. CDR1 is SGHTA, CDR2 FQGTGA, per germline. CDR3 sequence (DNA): TGTGTCAGCAGCTTAACGCCGGACGACAATTCACCCCTCCACTTT. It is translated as CVSSLTPDDNSPLHF. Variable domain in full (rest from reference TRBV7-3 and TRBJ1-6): GAGVSQTPSNKVTEKGKYVELRCDPISGHTALYWYRQSLGQGPEFLIYFQGTGAADDSGLPNDRFFAVRPEGSVSTLKIQRTERGDSAVYLCVSSLTPDDNSPLHFGNGTRLTVT.

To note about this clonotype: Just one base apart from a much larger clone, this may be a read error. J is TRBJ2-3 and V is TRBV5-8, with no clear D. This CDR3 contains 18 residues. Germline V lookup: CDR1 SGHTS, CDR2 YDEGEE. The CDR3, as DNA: TGTGCCAGCAGCTTGGCCGAAGCTAAGCTGGTAAGCACAGATATGCAGTATTTT. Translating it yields CASSLAEAKLVSTDMQYF.

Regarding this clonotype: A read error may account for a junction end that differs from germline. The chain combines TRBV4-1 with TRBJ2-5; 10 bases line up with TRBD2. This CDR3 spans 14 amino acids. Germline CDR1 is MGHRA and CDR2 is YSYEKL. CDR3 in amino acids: CTSGYSGRGETQYF. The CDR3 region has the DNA TGCACCAGCGGCTACAGCGGGAGGGGGGAGACCCAGTACTTC.

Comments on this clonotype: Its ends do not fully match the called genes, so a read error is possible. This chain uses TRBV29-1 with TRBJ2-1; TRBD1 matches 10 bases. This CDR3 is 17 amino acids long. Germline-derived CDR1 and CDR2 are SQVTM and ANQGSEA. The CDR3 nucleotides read TGCAGCGTTCCTACAGAAGCCGGGACAGGGGTCTGGGATGAGCGGCTCTTC. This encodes CSVPTEAGTGVWDERLF.

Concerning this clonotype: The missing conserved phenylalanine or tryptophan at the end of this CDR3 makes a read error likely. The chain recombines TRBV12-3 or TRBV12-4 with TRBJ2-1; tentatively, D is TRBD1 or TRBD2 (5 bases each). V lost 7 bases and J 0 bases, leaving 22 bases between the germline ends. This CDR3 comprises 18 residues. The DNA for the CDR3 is TGTGCCAGCAATCCTAGGGGAGAGGGAGAAGGCTCCTACAATGAGCAGTTCCTC. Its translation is CASNPRGEGEGSYNEQFL.

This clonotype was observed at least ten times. The CDR3 region has the DNA TGTGCCAGCAGCCTGGACAGAGCCGAGCAGTACTTC. Translating gives CASSLDRAEQYF. The chain links TRBV5-6 to TRBJ2-7; tentative D call: TRBD1 (6 bases). Germline V gives CDR1 SGHDT, CDR2 YYEEEE. Trimming took 4 bases from V and 6 from J, leaving 11 bases between them. The CDR3 is 12 residues long. Full variable domain (remainder filled in from reference TRBV5-6 and TRBJ2-7): DAGVTQSPTHLIKTRGQQVTLRCSPKSGHDTVSWYQQALGQGPQFIFQYYEEEERQRGNFPDRFSGHQFPNYSSELNVNALLLGDSALYLCASSLDRAEQYFGPGTRLTVT.

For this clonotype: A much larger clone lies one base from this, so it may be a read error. Written as DNA, the CDR3 is TGTGCCAGCGGCCTGATGGGGAACACTGAAGCTTTCTTT. This sequence encodes CASGLMGNTEAFF. V gene TRBV7-3 combines with J gene TRBJ1-1, with no clear D. V was clipped by 8 bases and J by 1 base, with 11 bases between them. CDR1 and CDR2 (germline): SGHTA, FQGTGA. The CDR3 has 13 residues.

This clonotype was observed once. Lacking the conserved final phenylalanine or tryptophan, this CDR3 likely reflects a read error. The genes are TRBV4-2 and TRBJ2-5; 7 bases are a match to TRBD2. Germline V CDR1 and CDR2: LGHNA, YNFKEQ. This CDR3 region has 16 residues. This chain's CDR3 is CASSQERSGGGGTQYC. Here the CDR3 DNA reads TGTGCCAGTAGCCAAGAAAGGTCGGGGGGAGGAGGGACCCAGTACTGC.

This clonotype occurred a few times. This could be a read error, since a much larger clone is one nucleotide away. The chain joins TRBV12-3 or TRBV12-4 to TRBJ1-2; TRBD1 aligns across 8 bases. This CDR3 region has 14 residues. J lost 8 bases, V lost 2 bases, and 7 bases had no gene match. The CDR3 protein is CASSLLQGAYGYTF. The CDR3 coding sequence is TGTGCCAGCAGTTTATTGCAGGGGGCGTACGGCTACACCTTC.

The CDR3 DNA reads as TGTGCCAGCAGTTTAAAGGCTAGCGGGAGCCCTTACAATGAGCAGTTCTTC. Its translation is CASSLKASGSPYNEQFF. The gene calls are TRBV12-3 or TRBV12-4 and TRBJ2-1, with 10 nucleotides matching TRBD2. The CDR3 length is 17 residues. Trimming removed 2 bases from V and 4 bases from J; junction bases left unmatched: 8.

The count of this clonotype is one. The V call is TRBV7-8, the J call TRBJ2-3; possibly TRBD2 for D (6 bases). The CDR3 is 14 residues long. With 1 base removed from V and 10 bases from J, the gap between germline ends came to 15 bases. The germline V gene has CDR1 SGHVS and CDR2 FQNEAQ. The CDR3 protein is CASSLGLGTDAQYF. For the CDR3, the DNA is TGTGCCAGCAGCTTAGGACTAGGCACGGATGCGCAGTATTTT.

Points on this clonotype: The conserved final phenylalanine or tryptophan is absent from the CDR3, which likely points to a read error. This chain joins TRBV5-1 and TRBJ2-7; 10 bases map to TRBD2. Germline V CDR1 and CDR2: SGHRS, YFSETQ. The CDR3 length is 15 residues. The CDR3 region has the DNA TGCGCCCGCAGCTTGACTAGCGGGCAGGCCTACGAGCAGTACTTA. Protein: CARSLTSGQAYEQYL.

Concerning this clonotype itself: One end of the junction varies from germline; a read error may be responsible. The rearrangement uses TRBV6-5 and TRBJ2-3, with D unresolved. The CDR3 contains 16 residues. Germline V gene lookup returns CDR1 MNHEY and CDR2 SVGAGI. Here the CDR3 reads CVSSYPYGSRTDTQYF. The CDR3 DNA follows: TGTGTCAGCAGTTACCCCTACGGCAGCCGCACAGATACGCAGTATTTT.

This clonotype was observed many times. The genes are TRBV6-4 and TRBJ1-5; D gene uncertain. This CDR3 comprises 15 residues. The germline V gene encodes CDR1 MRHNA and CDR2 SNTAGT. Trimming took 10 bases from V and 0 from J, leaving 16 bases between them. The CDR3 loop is CANPCEDYSNQPQHF. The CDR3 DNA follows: TGTGCCAACCCATGCGAGGACTATAGCAATCAGCCCCAGCATTTT.

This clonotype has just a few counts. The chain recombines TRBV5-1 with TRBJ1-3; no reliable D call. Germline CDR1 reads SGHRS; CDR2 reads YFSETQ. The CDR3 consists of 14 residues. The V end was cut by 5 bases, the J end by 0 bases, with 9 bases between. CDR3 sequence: CASRVRPSGNTIYF. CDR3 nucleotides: TGCGCCAGCAGAGTACGGCCCTCTGGAAACACCATATATTTT.

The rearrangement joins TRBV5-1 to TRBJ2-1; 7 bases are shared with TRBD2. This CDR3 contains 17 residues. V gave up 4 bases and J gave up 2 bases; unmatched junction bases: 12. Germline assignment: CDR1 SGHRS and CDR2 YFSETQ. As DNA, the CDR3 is TGCGCCAGCAGCGGGGGGGGAGGGTGCGGGACCTACAATGAGCAGTTCTTC. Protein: CASSGGGGCGTYNEQFF.

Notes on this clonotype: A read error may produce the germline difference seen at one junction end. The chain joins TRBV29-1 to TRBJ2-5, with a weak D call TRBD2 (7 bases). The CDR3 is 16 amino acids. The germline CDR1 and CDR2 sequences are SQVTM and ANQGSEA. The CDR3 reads CNVSWGGAAKVETQYF. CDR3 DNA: TGCAACGTCTCTTGGGGGGGGGCAGCTAAGGTGGAGACCCAATACTTC.

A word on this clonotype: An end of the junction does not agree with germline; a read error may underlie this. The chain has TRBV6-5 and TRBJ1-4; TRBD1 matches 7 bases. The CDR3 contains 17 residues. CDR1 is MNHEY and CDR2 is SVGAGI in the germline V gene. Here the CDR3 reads CDSSKRQGVGFIGKLFF. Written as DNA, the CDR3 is TGTGACAGCAGTAAACGACAGGGTGTCGGTTTCATTGGAAAACTGTTTTTT.

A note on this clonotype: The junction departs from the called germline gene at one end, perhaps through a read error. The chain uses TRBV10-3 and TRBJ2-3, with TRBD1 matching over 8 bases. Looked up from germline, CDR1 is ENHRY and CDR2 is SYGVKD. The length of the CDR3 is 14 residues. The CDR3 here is CATSLGRGPDMQYF. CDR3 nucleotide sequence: TGTGCCACCAGCTTGGGCAGGGGGCCAGATATGCAGTATTTT.

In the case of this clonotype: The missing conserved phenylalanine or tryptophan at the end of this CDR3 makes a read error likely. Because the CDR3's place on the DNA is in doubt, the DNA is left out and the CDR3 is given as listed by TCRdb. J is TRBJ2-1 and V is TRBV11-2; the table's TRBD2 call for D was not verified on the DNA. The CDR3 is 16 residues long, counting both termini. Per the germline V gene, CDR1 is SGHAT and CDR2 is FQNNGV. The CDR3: CVSSYSSTSGRGGAFL.

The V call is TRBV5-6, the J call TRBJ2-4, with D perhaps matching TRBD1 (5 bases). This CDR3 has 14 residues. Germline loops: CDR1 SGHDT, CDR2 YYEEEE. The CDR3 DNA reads TGTACCAACAGCTTGGGGCACAGCATAAACATTCAGTACTTC. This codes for CTNSLGHSINIQYF.

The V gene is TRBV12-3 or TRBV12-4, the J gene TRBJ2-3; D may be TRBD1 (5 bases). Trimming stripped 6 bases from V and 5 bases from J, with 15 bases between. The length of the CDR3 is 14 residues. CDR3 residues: CASSLLQDIDTQYF. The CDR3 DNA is TGTGCCAGCAGCCTCCTACAGGATATAGATACGCAGTATTTT.

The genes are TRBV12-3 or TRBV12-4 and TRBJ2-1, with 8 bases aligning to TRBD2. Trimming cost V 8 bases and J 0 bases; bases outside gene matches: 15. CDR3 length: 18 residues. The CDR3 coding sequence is TGTGCCAGCGATCCTAGTGGAGCGGGAGAAGGCTCCTACAATGAGCAGTTCTTC. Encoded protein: CASDPSGAGEGSYNEQFF.

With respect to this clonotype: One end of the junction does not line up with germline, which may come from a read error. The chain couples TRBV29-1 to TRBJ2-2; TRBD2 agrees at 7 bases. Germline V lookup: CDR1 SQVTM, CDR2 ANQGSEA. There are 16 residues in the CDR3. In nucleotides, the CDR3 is TGCAACGTTGAAGAAGGTGGGAGGGAGAACACTGGGGAGCTGTTTTTT. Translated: CNVEEGGRENTGELFF.

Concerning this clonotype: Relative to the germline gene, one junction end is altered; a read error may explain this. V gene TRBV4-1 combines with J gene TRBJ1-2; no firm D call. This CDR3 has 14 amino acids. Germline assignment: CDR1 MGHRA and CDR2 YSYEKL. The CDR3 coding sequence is TGCGCCAGCAACCAAGCGCCTGCTAACTATGGCTACACCTTC. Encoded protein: CASNQAPANYGYTF.

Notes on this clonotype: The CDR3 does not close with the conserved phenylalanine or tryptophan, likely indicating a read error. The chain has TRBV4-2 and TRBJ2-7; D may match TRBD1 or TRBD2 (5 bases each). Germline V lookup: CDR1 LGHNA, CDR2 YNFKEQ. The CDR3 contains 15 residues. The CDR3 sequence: CASSQTPGPDDEQYY. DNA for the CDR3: TGTGCCAGTAGCCAAACTCCGGGACCCGATGACGAGCAGTACTAC.

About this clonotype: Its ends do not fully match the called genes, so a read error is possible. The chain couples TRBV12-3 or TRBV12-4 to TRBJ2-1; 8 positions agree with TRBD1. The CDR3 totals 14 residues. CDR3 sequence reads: CASNLSGGKNEQFF. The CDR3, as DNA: TGTGCTAGCAATTTGTCAGGGGGCAAAAATGAGCAGTTCTTC.

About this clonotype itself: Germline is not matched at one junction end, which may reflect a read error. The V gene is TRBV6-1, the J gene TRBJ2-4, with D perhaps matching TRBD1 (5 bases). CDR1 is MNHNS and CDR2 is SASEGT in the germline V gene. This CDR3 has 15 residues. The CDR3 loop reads CGSESGSGARNIQYF. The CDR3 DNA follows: TGTGGCAGCGAGTCAGGGTCGGGTGCCAGAAACATTCAGTACTTC.

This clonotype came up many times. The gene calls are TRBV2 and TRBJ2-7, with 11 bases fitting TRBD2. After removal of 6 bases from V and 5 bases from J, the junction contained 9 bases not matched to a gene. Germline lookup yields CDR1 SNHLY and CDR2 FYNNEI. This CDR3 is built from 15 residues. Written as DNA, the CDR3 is TGTGCCAGCAGGTCTTCACTAGCGGGAGTTGACGAGCAGTACTTC. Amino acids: CASRSSLAGVDEQYF.